The following is a T cell receptor (beta chain) sequence with its context. Authors' processing steps: Reference gene primer amplification yielded estimated nucleated cell counts. Produced via immunoSEQ multiplex PCR; TCRdb's table is partial and in-frame only. Clone size and V and J calls were adopted from that table, with D and trimming inferred from the DNA. The table includes about 64,000 clones, 82% detected once. This record comes from a study of blood T cell repertoires in COVID-19. Study background: Sites across the United States, Italy and Spain contributed samples from acute and convalescent COVID-19. PBMCs, B-cell-depleted T cells, or T cells were the source of the cDNA or gDNA that made up the material.

Per the germline V gene, CDR1 is KGHSH and CDR2 is LQKENI. This CDR3 spans 13 amino acids. V was pared by 3 bases and J by 5 bases, with 10 bases between. The chain uses TRBV18 and TRBJ2-5; D may be TRBD1 (6 bases). The clonotype was recovered from a human donor in a cohort sampled during active COVID-19. The specimen was peripheral blood. As DNA, the CDR3 is TGTGCCAGCTCACCCAAAGGACAGGAGACCCAGTACTTC. Its protein product is CASSPKGQETQYF.